Each of the 8 T cell receptor beta chains below was sequenced from the same sample in a study of blood T cell repertoires in COVID-19. The protocol was immunoSEQ multiplex PCR, while the TCRdb copy is restricted to in-frame clones and leaves out a portion. The sample includes tens of thousands of clones, almost 90% of them seen just once. The specimen sequenced was peripheral blood. These receptors all stem from a woman in her 70s with active COVID-19.

The chain has TRBV10-2 and TRBJ2-7; D call uncertain. The CDR3 spans 11 residues. The V and J ends lost 5 bases and 7 bases respectively, with 9 bases between them. Germline lookup yields CDR1 WSHSY and CDR2 SAAADI. The CDR3 DNA reads as TGCGCCAGCAGTCAACCCGGGGAGCAGTACTTC. This gives the protein CASSQPGEQYF.

The CDR3 region is CASSSSVLTGPLYEQYF. DNA for the CDR3: TGTGCCAGCAGCAGCTCCGTACTCACAGGCCCCCTCTACGAGCAGTACTTC. The chain joins TRBV28 to TRBJ2-7, with D possibly TRBD1 on 5 matching bases. The CDR3 spans 17 residues. Germline V gene sequence: CDR1 MDHEN, CDR2 SYDVKM. V shed 6 bases and J shed 3 bases, with 24 bases lying between them.

This rearrangement joins TRBV7-2 to TRBJ2-6; D might be TRBD1 (5 bases). Trimming removed 8 bases from V and 3 bases from J, with 8 bases in between. This CDR3 is built from 13 residues. Germline values: CDR1 SGHTA, CDR2 FQGNSA. The CDR3 bases are TGTGCCAGCCACCAGGGTGGGGCCAACGTCCTGACTTTC. Protein product: CASHQGGANVLTF.

The chain combines TRBV5-1 with TRBJ1-6; 7 bases are shared with TRBD1. The CDR3 consists of 16 residues. The junction had 13 bases not matched to a gene; V was cut back by 4 bases and J by 9 bases. Looked up from germline, CDR1 is SGHRS and CDR2 is YFSETQ. Here the CDR3 DNA reads TGCGCCAGCAGCCCTGGAGGGGACAGTCTTGGTTCACCCCTCCACTTT. Translated: CASSPGGDSLGSPLHF.

The CDR3 DNA reads TGTGCCAGTAGTATTGGGTCTAGCGGGGGCGTCACCGGGGAGCTGTTTTTT. Encoded protein: CASSIGSSGGVTGELFF. V gene TRBV19 combines with J gene TRBJ2-2; 10 nucleotides line up with TRBD2. Germline CDR1 reads LNHDA; CDR2 reads SQIVND (reference sequence). The CDR3 totals 17 residues. V lost 3 bases to trimming and J lost 4 bases; unmatched junction nucleotides: 8.

The chain uses TRBV11-3 and TRBJ1-1; D is unresolved. V lost 3 bases, J lost 1 base, and 6 bases lay in between. Germline V CDR1 and CDR2: SGHNT, YENEEA. The CDR3 length is 13 residues. As DNA, the CDR3 is TGTGCCAGCAGCTTGGGCGAGAACACTGAAGCTTTCTTT. Protein: CASSLGENTEAFF.

The DNA of the CDR3 is TGTGCCACCGCGGGACCTAACTCCTACAATGAGCAGTTCTTC. This translates into CATAGPNSYNEQFF. The V and J genes are TRBV5-4 and TRBJ2-1, with D possibly being TRBD2 (6 bases). The CDR3 has 14 amino acids. Trimming stripped 9 bases from V and 0 bases from J, with 13 bases between. Germline V gene data show CDR1 as SGHNT and CDR2 as YYREEE (reference sequence).

The V and J genes are TRBV4-3 and TRBJ1-4; TRBD1 aligns across 7 bases. V dropped 0 bases and J dropped 6; count of bases not matched to a gene: 4. The CDR3 is 15 amino acids. The V gene's germline CDR1 is LGHNA and CDR2 YSLEER. The CDR3 protein is CASSQEFDRDEKLFF. The CDR3 coding sequence is TGCGCCAGCAGCCAAGAGTTTGACAGGGATGAAAAACTGTTTTTT.